The clone carrying this TCR beta chain appeared a few times. Antigen unknown. The germline V and J ends were trimmed by 1 base and 1 base, with 17 bases remaining between them. The CDR3 is 17 residues long. Germline CDR1 SGHDN, CDR2 FVKESK. Unique molecular identifiers were used to barcode this TCRbeta library. TCRdb passed the PCR reads through MiXCR, listing each CDR3 protein once. Of hundreds of thousands of distinct CDR3 sequences in the sample, roughly 16% are singletons; the top ten hold under 6%. The data derive from a study of T-cell reconstitution after alpha-beta-depleted transplantation in children. Overall study results and limits: Newly produced T cells mostly accounted for T-cell counts and diversity one year post-transplant. In some patients, recipient T cells and intrathymic progenitors surviving conditioning explained high day-60 diversity. Several hundred expanded graft clones reportedly gave rise to the alpha-beta T cells present about two months after transplant.

The sample in question was PBMCs, mostly from graft donor cells, obtained 360 days after TCRalphabeta/CD19-depleted stem cell transplant. This chain links TRBV14 with TRBJ2-7; D is possibly TRBD2 (6 bases). The clonotype was recovered from a male patient younger than 18 who had a stem cell transplant for acute lymphoblastic leukemia, so the T cells may come from the graft donor. This chain's CDR3 is CASSQGAETGASYEQYF. The CDR3 DNA reads TGTGCCAGCAGCCAAGGAGCAGAGACGGGAGCTTCCTACGAGCAGTACTTC.